One and the same sample provided the 25 T cell receptor beta chains below, sequenced in a study of a mutant IDH1 vaccine in newly diagnosed glioma. What these receptors recognize is not known. Time point noted: week 5, during vaccination. It was 300 ug of mutant IDH1 20-mer peptide that made up each vaccine dose, given with topical imiquimod. Clones were read by immunoSEQ multiplex PCR, and TCRdb kept only the in-frame ones, dropping some. This table has tens of thousands of clones, around 85% appearing once. This specimen consisted of PBMCs, obtained from a glioma patient whose treatment included an IDH1 peptide vaccine. These receptor sequences come from a middle-aged man with glioma.

In its sample, this clone was seen once. V and J are TRBV7-9 and TRBJ2-5, with D tentatively TRBD1 or TRBD2 (6 bases each). V was cut by 5 bases and J by 5 bases, with 15 bases left in between. CDR3 length: 14 residues. Germline lookup yields CDR1 SEHNR and CDR2 FQNEAQ (reference sequence). The CDR3 nucleotides read TGTGCCAGCAGCCCAGGGGAGGTCGAGGAGACCCAGTACTTC. It translates to CASSPGEVEETQYF.

The genes are TRBV9 and TRBJ2-3; D unclear. Between the trimmed V and J ends, which lost 1 base and 1 base, there was a span of 4 bases. Germline V gene lookup returns CDR1 SGDLS and CDR2 YYNGEE. The CDR3 extends over 13 amino acids. The CDR3 bases are TGTGCCAGCAGCGTACTCGGCACAGATACGCAGTATTTT. It is translated as CASSVLGTDTQYF.

V usage is TRBV5-1 and J usage is TRBJ2-3, with D possibly TRBD2 on 5 matching bases. The CDR3 covers 15 residues. Trimming removed 4 bases from V and 2 bases from J, with 14 bases in between. In germline, CDR1 is SGHRS, CDR2 YFSETQ. For the CDR3, the DNA is TGCGCCAGCAGCCCGGCGGGTCAGGACACAGATACGCAGTATTTT. Its translation is CASSPAGQDTDTQYF.

This clone was observed a single time. V and J are TRBV29-1 and TRBJ2-1; D is perhaps TRBD2 (6 bases). The CDR3 runs to 13 residues. The germline V gene has CDR1 SQVTM and CDR2 ANQGSEA. The germline V and J ends were trimmed by 3 bases and 9 bases, with 15 bases remaining between them. The CDR3 loop is CSVDRLEGSEQFF. The CDR3 nucleotides read TGCAGCGTTGACCGACTAGAAGGGAGTGAGCAGTTCTTC.

V is TRBV18 and J is TRBJ1-1; possibly TRBD1 for D (6 bases). This CDR3 is 15 amino acids long. The germline gives CDR1 KGHSH, CDR2 LQKENI. Trimming took 4 bases from V and 3 from J, leaving 15 bases between them. The CDR3 DNA follows: TGTGCCAGCTCACTAACAACAGGGCTCCACACTGAAGCTTTCTTT. Protein product: CASSLTTGLHTEAFF.

The chain combines TRBV7-2 with TRBJ2-7; a weak D match, TRBD1 (5 bases). Germline V gene lookup returns CDR1 SGHTA and CDR2 FQGNSA. This CDR3 region has 13 residues. Trimming cost V 5 bases and J 3 bases, with 11 bases left between them. The CDR3 DNA sequence: TGTGCCAGCAGCCCCTGGGGCAGCTACGAGCAGTACTTC. Translation: CASSPWGSYEQYF.

J is TRBJ2-7 and V is TRBV7-9; D not certain. Trimming took 5 bases from V and 2 from J, leaving 7 bases between them. The CDR3 is 12 amino acids. Germline values: CDR1 SEHNR, CDR2 FQNEAQ (reference sequence). The CDR3 DNA reads as TGTGCCAGCAGCCCCGAAGCCTACGAGCAGTACTTC. It specifies CASSPEAYEQYF.

The chain links TRBV7-2 to TRBJ2-5; 9 bases fit TRBD2. In germline, CDR1 is SGHTA, CDR2 FQGNSA. This CDR3 comprises 16 residues. Trimming cost V 7 bases and J 0 bases; bases outside gene matches: 9. The CDR3 bases are TGTGCCAGCACTGATGGGAGCGGGAGGTACCAAGAGACCCAGTACTTC. Protein: CASTDGSGRYQETQYF.

The chain couples TRBV7-8 to TRBJ2-2, with 7 nucleotides matching TRBD2. CDR3 length: 14 residues. Germline assignment: CDR1 SGHVS and CDR2 FQNEAQ. The V segment lost 5 bases and the J segment 1 base; nucleotides outside the gene matches: 1. In nucleotides, the CDR3 is TGTGCCAGCAGCCCTAGCGGGAACACCGGGGAGCTGTTTTTT. Encoded protein: CASSPSGNTGELFF.

The CDR3 bases are TGTGCCAGCAGCTTAGGGTACCTCTCCTACGAGCAGTACTTC. This encodes CASSLGYLSYEQYF. The V and J genes are TRBV7-2 and TRBJ2-7; D ambiguous. Trimming left V 1 base short and J 0 bases short, with 7 bases between. This CDR3 has 14 amino acids. Germline CDR1 is SGHTA and CDR2 is FQGNSA.

The V call is TRBV9, the J call TRBJ2-5, with D hard to call. V lost 4 bases and J lost 5, with 6 bases in between. The CDR3 has 11 residues. The germline V gene has CDR1 SGDLS and CDR2 YYNGEE. CDR3 sequence reads: CASSLGETQYF. The CDR3 region has the DNA TGTGCCAGCAGCCTCGGGGAGACCCAGTACTTC.

The chain recombines TRBV13 with TRBJ2-2; no firm D call. The V end was cut by 4 bases, the J end by 7 bases, with 16 bases between. Germline loops: CDR1 PRHDT, CDR2 FYEKMQ (reference sequence). CDR3 size: 15 residues. The CDR3 nucleotides are TGTGCCAGCAGCTCCTACCTGAGGTTCGGCGGGGAGCTGTTTTTT. Its translation is CASSSYLRFGGELFF.

The chain employs TRBV5-8 and TRBJ2-7; possibly TRBD2 for D (7 bases). V lost 0 bases and J 3 bases, leaving 22 bases between the germline ends. Germline V CDR1 and CDR2: SGHTS, YDEGEE. This CDR3 region has 18 residues. The CDR3 region is CASSLEGSLWEGVYEQYF. In nucleotides, the CDR3 is TGTGCCAGCAGCTTGGAAGGTAGTTTGTGGGAGGGGGTCTACGAGCAGTACTTC.

The V and J genes are TRBV5-6 and TRBJ2-4; tentatively, D is TRBD2 (5 bases). Germline V gives CDR1 SGHDT, CDR2 YYEEEE. The CDR3 contains 12 residues. Trimming took off 0 bases at V and 7 bases at J, with 5 bases between the two ends. This CDR3 is CASSLASNIQYF. The CDR3 DNA reads as TGTGCCAGCAGCTTGGCTAGCAACATTCAGTACTTC.

V is TRBV27 and J is TRBJ2-7, with TRBD2 matching over 7 bases. Germline V gives CDR1 MNHEY, CDR2 SMNVEV (reference sequence). The CDR3 spans 13 residues. The V segment lost 2 bases and the J segment 7 bases; nucleotides outside the gene matches: 5. The CDR3 DNA follows: TGTGCCAGCAGTTTAGTCTGGGGAGGGGAGCAGTACTTC. Amino acids: CASSLVWGGEQYF.

This chain uses TRBV6-5 with TRBJ1-1, with D possibly TRBD1 on 5 matching bases. V was cut by 7 bases and J by 4 bases, with 13 bases left in between. Per germline, CDR1 MNHEY and CDR2 SVGAGI. The CDR3 sequence is 13 residues long. The chain's CDR3 is CASTRTFSTEAFF. In nucleotides, the CDR3 is TGTGCCAGCACCCGGACATTTAGCACTGAAGCTTTCTTT.

The J gene is TRBJ2-7, the V gene TRBV5-1; TRBD1 agrees at 7 bases. V trimming: 2 bases; J trimming: 4 bases; junction bases outside the gene matches: 15. Germline-derived CDR1 and CDR2 are SGHRS and YFSETQ. The CDR3 sequence is 17 residues long. The CDR3 DNA is TGCGCCAGCAGCTTAAATCCCGCCGGGACAGCTTCGTACGAGCAGTACTTC. Translation gives CASSLNPAGTASYEQYF.

This clone is a singleton in its sample. This sequence joins TRBV18 and TRBJ1-2; weak D call: TRBD1 (5 bases). This CDR3 is built from 14 residues. Between the trimmed V and J ends, which lost 6 bases and 0 bases, there was a span of 11 bases. The germline gives CDR1 KGHSH, CDR2 LQKENI. The CDR3 sequence is CASSGTIANYGYTF. The CDR3 nucleotides read TGTGCCAGCTCCGGGACGATAGCTAACTATGGCTACACCTTC. The variable domain in full, completed from reference TRBV18 and TRBJ1-2, reads NAGVMQNPRHLVRRRGQEARLRCSPMKGHSHVYWYRQLPEEGLKFMVYLQKENIIDESGMPKERFSAEFPKEGPSILRIQQVVRGDSAAYFCASSGTIANYGYTFGSGTRLTVV.

V gene TRBV6-1 combines with J gene TRBJ1-1; no clear D gene. Looked up from germline, CDR1 is MNHNS and CDR2 is SASEGT. The CDR3 spans 12 residues. Trimming removed 4 bases at V and 7 bases at J, with 10 bases between. The CDR3 nucleotides read TGTGCCAGCAGTGTAGAACAGATTGAAGCTTTCTTT. It specifies CASSVEQIEAFF.

The rearrangement links TRBV5-1 to TRBJ1-3, with 8 bases matching TRBD1. After removal of 0 bases from V and 4 bases from J, the junction contained 6 bases not matched to a gene. The germline gives CDR1 SGHRS, CDR2 YFSETQ. The CDR3 consists of 16 residues. The CDR3 here is CASSLEGTGTGNTIYF. As DNA, the CDR3 is TGCGCCAGCAGCTTGGAGGGGACAGGAACAGGAAACACCATATATTTT. Full variable domain (remainder filled in from reference TRBV5-1 and TRBJ1-3): KAGVTQTPRYLIKTRGQQVTLSCSPISGHRSVSWYQQTPGQGLQFLFEYFSETQRNKGNFPGRFSGRQFSNSRSEMNVSTLELGDSALYLCASSLEGTGTGNTIYFGEGSWLTVV.

This chain joins TRBV4-2 and TRBJ2-5; 7 bases match TRBD2. The J segment lost 5 bases and the V segment lost 1 base, leaving 4 bases of the junction unmatched. Germline V CDR1 and CDR2: LGHNA, YNFKEQ. The CDR3 spans 14 residues. The CDR3 is CASSQAGEGETQYF. The CDR3 region has the DNA TGTGCCAGCAGCCAAGCGGGGGAGGGGGAGACCCAGTACTTC.

The chain links TRBV9 to TRBJ2-6; TRBD2 agrees at 9 bases. The germline V gene has CDR1 SGDLS and CDR2 YYNGEE. The CDR3 spans 17 residues. The V and J ends lost 7 bases and 4 bases, in that order; junction bases with no gene match: 12. CDR3 DNA: TGTGCCAGCGAGGCGGGAGGGTGGGGAGGGGGGGCCAACGTCCTGACTTTC. Residues: CASEAGGWGGGANVLTF.

The J gene is TRBJ2-1, the V gene TRBV18, with unresolved D. The germline CDR1 and CDR2 sequences are KGHSH and LQKENI. CDR3 length equals 12 residues. Deletions cut 3 bases from V and 5 bases from J, with 5 bases between. The CDR3 DNA sequence: TGTGCCAGCTCACCTAGAGACAATGAGCAGTTCTTC. This encodes CASSPRDNEQFF.

This clone turned up a few times. The genes are TRBV2 and TRBJ2-7; D ambiguous. The CDR3 is 13 amino acids. V lost 0 bases and J 4 bases, leaving 7 bases between the germline ends. Germline V gene lookup returns CDR1 SNHLY and CDR2 FYNNEI. CDR3 sequence reads: CASSEAVGYEQYF. The CDR3 bases are TGTGCCAGCAGTGAAGCGGTGGGGTACGAGCAGTACTTC.

The chain carries TRBV4-3 and TRBJ1-5; the D gene is possibly TRBD1 (5 bases). The CDR3 runs 13 residues. The germline gives CDR1 LGHNA, CDR2 YSLEER. With 4 bases removed from V and 6 bases from J, the gap between germline ends came to 10 bases. The chain's CDR3 is CASSPQGGQPQHF. The CDR3, as DNA: TGCGCCAGCAGCCCCCAGGGAGGTCAGCCCCAGCATTTT.